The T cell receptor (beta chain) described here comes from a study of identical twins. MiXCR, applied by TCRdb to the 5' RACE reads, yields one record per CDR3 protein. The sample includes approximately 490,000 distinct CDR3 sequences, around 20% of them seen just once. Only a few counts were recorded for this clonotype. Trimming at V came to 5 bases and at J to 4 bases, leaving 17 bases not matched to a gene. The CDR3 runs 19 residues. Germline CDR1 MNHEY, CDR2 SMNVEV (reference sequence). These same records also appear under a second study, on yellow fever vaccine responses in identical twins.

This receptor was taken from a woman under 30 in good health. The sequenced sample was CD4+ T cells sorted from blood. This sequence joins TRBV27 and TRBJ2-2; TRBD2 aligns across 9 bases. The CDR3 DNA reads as TGTGCCAGCAGTCCAACCCCCGGGTTAGCGGGGGCCATCACCGGGGAGCTGTTTTTT. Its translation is CASSPTPGLAGAITGELFF.